This T cell receptor (beta chain) was obtained from a study of cytomegalovirus exposure and HLA in healthy donors. Findings and limits, study-wide: Several of the most significant clusters appeared, in a later analysis, to be linked to common viral pathogens. Presence/absence comparisons presumed near-even sequencing depth among donors. Most CMV-associated TCR beta chains were later found to appear HLA-restricted. DRB1 showed the most TCR associations and HLA-C the fewest in a later analysis, as rates varied by HLA locus.

With 60 Vbeta and 13 Jbeta primers, the PCR was carried out. The assay was immunoSEQ multiplex PCR, and TCRdb's table has in-frame clones only and misses some. This sample's clone table lists about 130,000 clones. On this clone itself: Its antigen is not identified.

Unmatched junction bases numbered 3, after V lost 5 bases and J lost 2 bases. Germline loops: CDR1 SGHRS, CDR2 YFSETQ. The CDR3 consists of 13 residues. The chain has TRBV5-1 and TRBJ1-1; 7 bases align to TRBD1. Material for sequencing was PBMCs. This clonotype was obtained from a woman aged 55-70 years in good health and CMV-seronegative. The CDR3 DNA sequence: TGCGCCAGCAGGGAGGGGGCTAACACTGAAGCTTTCTTT. Its protein product is CASREGANTEAFF.